This is a list of T cell receptor beta chains from one sample in a study of blood T cell repertoires in COVID-19. Generated by immunoSEQ multiplex PCR, the TCRdb table keeps only in-frame clones and is missing some. The sample records 150,000 to 200,000 clones, more than 75% being singletons. Sequencing used peripheral blood. Every receptor here comes from a man between 70 and 80 years old with acute or convalescent COVID-19. The CDR3 runs from the conserved cysteine through the conserved F or W. D genes are given only for firm matches. Clone size is not always given. Where it is, it says once, few, many or a class for expanded clones.

j_call | v_call | clone_size | d_call | cdr3_nt | cdr3_aa
TRBJ2-3 | TRBV6-1 | - | - | TGTGCCAGCAGTGAAGGGGCCCGCACAGATACGCAGTATTTT | CASSEGARTDTQYF
TRBJ1-5 | TRBV29-1 | - | TRBD1 | TGCAGCGTTGCGGGGGACAGGGATTCCAATCAGCCCCAGCATTTT | CSVAGDRDSNQPQHF
TRBJ1-1 | TRBV21-1 | - | - | TGTGCCAGCAGCATGACAGGGCTGCACACTGAAGCTTTCTTT | CASSMTGLHTEAFF
TRBJ2-3 | TRBV24-1 | - | - | TGTGCCACCAGTGATAGAGGAGATACGCAGTATTTT | CATSDRGDTQYF
TRBJ1-3 | TRBV12-3/TRBV12-4 | - | - | TGTGCCAGCAGTTTAGGGGGGGTTGACACCATATATTTT | CASSLGGVDTIYF
TRBJ2-5 | TRBV6-5 | - | TRBD2 | TGTGCCAGCATGGGGGGGATTCGAGAGACCCAGTACTTC | CASMGGIRETQYF
TRBJ1-5 | TRBV10-3 | once | TRBD1 | TGTGCCATCAGCGCCTCGGACAGGGGTGATCAGCCCCAGCATTTT | CAISASDRGDQPQHF
TRBJ2-7 | TRBV5-5 | - | - | TGTGCCAGCAGCTTGACAGTACCTTCCTACGAGCAGTACTTC | CASSLTVPSYEQYF
TRBJ1-2 | TRBV28 | - | TRBD1 | TGTGCCAGCAGTCCACGGACAGGGGGCCTTGGTGGCTACACCTTC | CASSPRTGGLGGYTF
TRBJ2-1 | TRBV27 | - | - | TGTGCCAGCAGTTTGACTACCCATGAGCAGTTCTTC | CASSLTTHEQFF
TRBJ1-1 | TRBV12-3/TRBV12-4 | - | TRBD1 | TGTGCCAGCAGGAAGACAGGGGACACTGAAGCTTTCTTT | CASRKTGDTEAFF
TRBJ2-1 | TRBV9 | - | TRBD2 | TGTGCCAGCAGCGTCCGCGGGAGGGACGACAATGAGCAGTTCTTC | CASSVRGRDDNEQFF
TRBJ2-2 | TRBV5-1 | - | TRBD1 | TGCGCCAGCAGCCCCGGACAGGGGGCTGGCACCGGGGAGCTGTTTTTT | CASSPGQGAGTGELFF
TRBJ2-1 | TRBV7-9 | - | TRBD2 | TGTGCCAGCAGCTTCCAGCGGGAGGGCTGGGAGCAGTTCTTC | CASSFQREGWEQFF
TRBJ1-2 | TRBV3-1/TRBV3-2 | - | TRBD1 | TGTGCCAGCAGCCAGCTAGGGACAGGGAATGGCTACACCTTC | CASSQLGTGNGYTF
TRBJ2-7 | TRBV19 | - | - | TGTGCCAGTAGTTTAGACAGGTATATGGGTGGCGAGCAGTACTTC | CASSLDRYMGGEQYF
TRBJ1-4 | TRBV28 | - | TRBD1 | TGTGCCAGTCTGACAGGGGGAGGTGGTGAAAAACTGTTTTTT | CASLTGGGGEKLFF
TRBJ2-7 | TRBV7-2 | - | - | TGTGCCAGCAGGTTACAGGGCTCCTACGAGCAGTACTTC | CASRLQGSYEQYF
TRBJ2-7 | TRBV11-2 | - | - | TGTGCCAGCAGCTTAGGAATCGGGGTATCGCTTTCCTACGAGCAGTACTTC | CASSLGIGVSLSYEQYF
TRBJ1-5 | TRBV2 | - | TRBD1 | TGTGCCAGCAGAGAGACAGGGAGTAGCAATCAGCCCCAGCATTTT | CASRETGSSNQPQHF
TRBJ1-2 | TRBV5-6 | - | - | TGTGCCAGCAGCCAAGGACAGTCCTATGGCTACACCTTC | CASSQGQSYGYTF
TRBJ2-7 | TRBV2 | - | TRBD2 | TGTGCCAGCAGTGAAGGCGGGAGGTCCTACGAGCAGTACTTC | CASSEGGRSYEQYF
TRBJ1-5 | TRBV5-6 | - | - | TGTGCCAGCAGCTTGGGGCAGGCGGGGTTGAGGGTCCAGCATTTT | CASSLGQAGLRVQHF
TRBJ2-7 | TRBV4-1 | - | - | TGCGCCAGCAGCCAAGAATCCAGGGAAGGCTACGAGCAGTACTTC | CASSQESREGYEQYF
TRBJ1-1 | TRBV5-6 | - | TRBD1 | TGTGCCAGCAGCCCGACAGGGGCCGGGGGAACTGAAGCTTTCTTT | CASSPTGAGGTEAFF
TRBJ2-1 | TRBV19 | - | - | TGTGCCAGTAGTATAGGACAGTACAATGAGCAGTTCTTC | CASSIGQYNEQFF
TRBJ2-2 | TRBV7-6 | once | TRBD1 | TGTGCCAGCACCCCTCGAGGGGGCGCCGGGGAGCTGTTTTTT | CASTPRGGAGELFF
TRBJ2-3 | TRBV5-1 | - | - | TGCGCCAGCAGCTTGGAAGGGGTTGATACGCAGTATTTT | CASSLEGVDTQYF